A selection of T cell receptor beta chains follows, all from one sample in a study of naive and memory T cell subsets. Using its own MiXCR run on the UMI-ligation and nested PCR reads, TCRdb lists one record per CDR3 protein. Of some 31,000 distinct CDR3 sequences in the sample, under 20% were seen once. Sequencing input: effector memory CD4+ T cells from blood. The receptors were sampled from a human donor in good health. The conserved cysteine and the conserved F or W are not part of the CDR3 here. D genes are given only for firm matches. Clone size is shown for a subset of rows, as once, few, many or a class of expanded clone.

V gene	clone size	D gene	CDR3 length	CDR3 protein
TRBV20-1	NA	TRBD2	13	SATDFERGQETQY
TRBV9	NA	NA	13	ASSVGRGGGNGYT
TRBV27	few	NA	16	ASSPIIMGGKSTDTQY
TRBV12-3/TRBV12-4	NA	NA	12	ASSLSVGYSPLH
TRBV18	NA	NA	12	ASSPNSGSTEAF
TRBV11-2	medium-sized	NA	13	ASSRGQLNTGELF
TRBV7-2	NA	NA	13	ASSLEAGRRETQY
TRBV14	NA	TRBD2	11	ASSQAHGRAPY
TRBV6-1	few	TRBD1	15	ASTMKGGGQTNTEAF
TRBV19	once	NA	11	ASSIAPTSSQY
TRBV29-1	many	TRBD1	10	SVDRGRVGAF
TRBV20-1	NA	TRBD2	15	SATGLGRVSSYNEQF
TRBV21-1	NA	NA	15	ASSKEAGAFYNSPLH
TRBV19	NA	NA	14	ASSAFTPGEPQPQH
TRBV5-4	NA	TRBD1	12	ATATGQGAGELF
TRBV20-1	many	TRBD2	13	SARVPSGTVHTQY
TRBV20-1	medium-sized	TRBD2	13	SAPGTSGNINEQF
TRBV7-3	NA	NA	12	ASSTSRGSKEQF
TRBV30	NA	NA	20	AWSFSGTRQPKVVYGYNEQF
TRBV19	medium-sized	TRBD1	11	ASSTGQVHGYT
TRBV24-1	NA	NA	10	ATSQGSEPQH
TRBV20-1	many	TRBD1	12	SAWDRGLNTEAF
TRBV20-1	NA	NA	10	SARPRTYEQY
TRBV10-3	NA	NA	12	AISYSTENYGYT
TRBV6-2/TRBV6-3	NA	TRBD2	14	ASSRGTSRSGETQY
TRBV28	medium-sized	NA	13	ASSPLGGAGQPQH